Listed below are T cell receptor beta chains from one sample, sequenced in a study of shared clonotypes between healthy human individuals. The repertoire was sequenced with immunoSEQ multiplex PCR; TCRdb's copy has only in-frame clones and lacks some. The sample records approximately 2,200,000 clones, 90% to 95% being singletons. Sequencing input: naive CD8+ T cells from PBMCs. Every receptor here comes from a man aged 18 to 29 in good health. Some clones in this sample may be carry-over from other donors' samples. Both conserved end residues are part of each CDR3.

v_gene: TRBV5-1; len: 13; j_gene: TRBJ1-2; CDR3aa: CASSTGTYYGYTF
v_gene: TRBV7-9; len: 13; j_gene: TRBJ2-1; CDR3aa: CASSLLPLNEQFF
v_gene: TRBV28; len: 14; j_gene: TRBJ1-6; CDR3aa: CASSGPRYNSPLHF
v_gene: TRBV4-1; len: 12; j_gene: TRBJ1-2; CDR3aa: CASSTVDRTLTF
v_gene: TRBV28; len: 13; j_gene: TRBJ1-2; CDR3aa: CASSPPWGYGYTF
v_gene: TRBV27; len: 16; j_gene: TRBJ2-4; CDR3aa: CASSSLAGVAKNIQYF
v_gene: TRBV6-1; len: 15; j_gene: TRBJ2-7; CDR3aa: CASSEGTLGGYEQYF
v_gene: TRBV7-9; len: 15; j_gene: TRBJ2-3; CDR3aa: CASSPRQGKTDTQYF
v_gene: TRBV4-1; len: 12; j_gene: TRBJ2-7; CDR3aa: CASSQVGEGQYF
v_gene: TRBV2; len: 15; j_gene: TRBJ2-3; CDR3aa: CASSATGGALDTQYF
v_gene: TRBV10-3; len: 16; j_gene: TRBJ2-1; CDR3aa: CATAGGVPYLGVEQFF
v_gene: TRBV29-1; len: 11; j_gene: TRBJ2-7; CDR3aa: CSVEQGGEQYF
v_gene: TRBV4-1; len: 15; j_gene: TRBJ1-2; CDR3aa: CASSEVSGQTYGYAF
v_gene: TRBV27; len: 14; j_gene: TRBJ1-5; CDR3aa: CASSLRLGSQPQHF
v_gene: TRBV29-1; len: 16; j_gene: TRBJ2-1; CDR3aa: CSVEPLAGRSYNEQFF
v_gene: TRBV7-9; len: 14; j_gene: TRBJ2-6; CDR3aa: CASSWISGANVLTF
v_gene: TRBV7-6; len: 13; j_gene: TRBJ2-7; CDR3aa: CASSRDRGSEQYF
v_gene: TRBV15; len: 16; j_gene: TRBJ1-3; CDR3aa: CATSTHPEGPGNTIYF
v_gene: TRBV27; len: 14; j_gene: TRBJ1-1; CDR3aa: CASSPVRGNTEAFF
v_gene: TRBV27; len: 16; j_gene: TRBJ2-2; CDR3aa: CASSSPQGTNTGGLFF
v_gene: TRBV30; len: 12; j_gene: TRBJ1-1; CDR3aa: CAWSVVNTEAFF
v_gene: TRBV7-2; len: 18; j_gene: TRBJ1-5; CDR3aa: CASSLGPGVGLGYQPQHF
v_gene: TRBV27; len: 13; j_gene: TRBJ2-7; CDR3aa: CASSSGGTYEQYF
v_gene: TRBV28; len: 13; j_gene: TRBJ2-7; CDR3aa: CAGSADRGYEQYF
v_gene: TRBV7-6; len: 18; j_gene: TRBJ2-1; CDR3aa: CASSDGGIEMSSYNEQFF
v_gene: TRBV27; len: 15; j_gene: TRBJ2-1; CDR3aa: CASSLRAASYNEQFF
v_gene: TRBV21-1; len: 17; j_gene: TRBJ2-3; CDR3aa: CASSLYYRGGDTDTQYF
v_gene: TRBV5-6; len: 15; j_gene: TRBJ2-2; CDR3aa: CASSLLALGPGELFF
v_gene: TRBV9; len: 16; j_gene: TRBJ2-1; CDR3aa: CASSVALASGHNEQFF
v_gene: TRBV5-5; len: 14; j_gene: TRBJ1-1; CDR3aa: CASSLWSGDTEAFF
v_gene: TRBV7-2; len: 14; j_gene: TRBJ2-7; CDR3aa: CASSRTGLTYEQYF
v_gene: TRBV7-9; len: 16; j_gene: TRBJ2-1; CDR3aa: CASSLGLAGKYNEQFF
v_gene: TRBV28; len: 11; j_gene: TRBJ1-3; CDR3aa: CASSLWGTIYF
v_gene: TRBV19; len: 13; j_gene: TRBJ2-7; CDR3aa: CASSERLVDEQYF
v_gene: TRBV2; len: 10; j_gene: TRBJ2-7; CDR3aa: CANSEYEQYF
v_gene: TRBV5-1; len: 15; j_gene: TRBJ2-3; CDR3aa: CASSLGEGSTDTQYF
v_gene: TRBV20-1; len: 11; j_gene: TRBJ2-7; CDR3aa: CSVGTTYEQYF
v_gene: TRBV7-9; len: 18; j_gene: TRBJ2-1; CDR3aa: CASSLDAAYQLPYNEQFF
v_gene: TRBV7-8; len: 15; j_gene: TRBJ1-3; CDR3aa: CASSPRAGPGNTIYF
v_gene: TRBV7-3; len: 15; j_gene: TRBJ2-5; CDR3aa: CASSLEGGPMETQYF
v_gene: TRBV5-1; len: 15; j_gene: TRBJ1-5; CDR3aa: CASSADPYSNQPQHF
v_gene: TRBV7-2; len: 14; j_gene: TRBJ1-5; CDR3aa: CASSLAFSNQPQHF
v_gene: TRBV28; len: 13; j_gene: TRBJ1-2; CDR3aa: CASRPGSGYGYTF
v_gene: TRBV7-9; len: 13; j_gene: TRBJ2-1; CDR3aa: CASSEGGGNEQFF
v_gene: TRBV9; len: 19; j_gene: TRBJ2-1; CDR3aa: CASSVEGRVAGGSYNEQFF
v_gene: TRBV7-6; len: 15; j_gene: TRBJ2-7; CDR3aa: CASSSDRGLSYEQYF
v_gene: TRBV28; len: 17; j_gene: TRBJ2-1; CDR3aa: CASSLLLGAGGGNEQFF
v_gene: TRBV14; len: 14; j_gene: TRBJ1-1; CDR3aa: CASSQRHGGIEAFF
v_gene: TRBV4-1; len: 14; j_gene: TRBJ1-1; CDR3aa: CASSPGQPNTEAFF
v_gene: TRBV7-3; len: 15; j_gene: TRBJ2-7; CDR3aa: CASSPRPGSLYEQYF
v_gene: TRBV15; len: 15; j_gene: TRBJ2-7; CDR3aa: CATSKGLAEIYEQYF
v_gene: TRBV7-9; len: 13; j_gene: TRBJ2-7; CDR3aa: CASSISGTYEQYF
v_gene: TRBV19; len: 13; j_gene: TRBJ2-7; CDR3aa: CASRSGGTYEQYF
v_gene: TRBV11-2; len: 12; j_gene: TRBJ2-7; CDR3aa: CASSLDFGEQYF
v_gene: TRBV27; len: 13; j_gene: TRBJ1-5; CDR3aa: CASSLGVNQPQHF
v_gene: TRBV13; len: 13; j_gene: TRBJ1-1; CDR3aa: CASSLAGNTEAFF
v_gene: TRBV27; len: 13; j_gene: TRBJ2-1; CDR3aa: CASGQGARGEQFF
v_gene: TRBV21-1; len: 21; j_gene: TRBJ2-4; CDR3aa: CASSTDTGLAGPDLAKNIQYF
v_gene: TRBV5-5; len: 14; j_gene: TRBJ2-7; CDR3aa: CASSLGQVSYEQYF
v_gene: TRBV9; len: 15; j_gene: TRBJ1-3; CDR3aa: CASSPRTGSSNTIYF